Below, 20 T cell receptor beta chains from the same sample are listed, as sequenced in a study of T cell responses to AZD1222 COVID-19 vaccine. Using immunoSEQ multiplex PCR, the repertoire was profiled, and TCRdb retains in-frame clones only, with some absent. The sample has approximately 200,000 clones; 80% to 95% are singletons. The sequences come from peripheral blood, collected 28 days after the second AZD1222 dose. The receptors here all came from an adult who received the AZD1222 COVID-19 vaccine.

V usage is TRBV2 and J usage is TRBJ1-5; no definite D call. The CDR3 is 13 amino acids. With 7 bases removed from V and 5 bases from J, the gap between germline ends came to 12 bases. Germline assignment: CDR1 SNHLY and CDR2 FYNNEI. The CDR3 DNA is TGTGCCAGCATCAAGAGTTTCCATCAGCCCCAGCATTTT. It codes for CASIKSFHQPQHF.

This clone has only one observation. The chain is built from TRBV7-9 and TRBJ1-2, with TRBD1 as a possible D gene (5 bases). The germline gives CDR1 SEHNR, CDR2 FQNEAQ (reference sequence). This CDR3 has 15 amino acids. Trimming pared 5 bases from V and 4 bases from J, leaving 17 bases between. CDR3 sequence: CASSEGTGTLYGYTF. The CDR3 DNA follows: TGTGCCAGCAGCGAGGGGACCGGGACGCTCTATGGCTACACCTTC.

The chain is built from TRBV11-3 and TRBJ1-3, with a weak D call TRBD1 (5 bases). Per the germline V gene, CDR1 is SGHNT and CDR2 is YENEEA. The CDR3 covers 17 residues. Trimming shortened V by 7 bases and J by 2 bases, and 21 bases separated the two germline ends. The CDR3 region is CASTLSGRGSAGNTIYF. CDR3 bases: TGTGCCAGCACATTATCAGGTCGGGGGTCCGCTGGAAACACCATATATTTT.

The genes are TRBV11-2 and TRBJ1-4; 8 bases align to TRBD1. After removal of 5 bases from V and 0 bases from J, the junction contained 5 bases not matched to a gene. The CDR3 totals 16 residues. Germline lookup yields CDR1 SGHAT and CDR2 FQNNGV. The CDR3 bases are TGTGCCAGCAGCCCCACGACAGGGGCAACTAATGAAAAACTGTTTTTT. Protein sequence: CASSPTTGATNEKLFF.

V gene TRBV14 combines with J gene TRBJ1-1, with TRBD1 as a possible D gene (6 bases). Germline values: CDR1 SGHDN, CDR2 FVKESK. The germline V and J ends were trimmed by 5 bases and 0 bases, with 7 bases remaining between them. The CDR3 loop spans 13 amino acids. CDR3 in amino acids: CASSTGMNTEAFF. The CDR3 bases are TGTGCCAGCAGCACAGGGATGAACACTGAAGCTTTCTTT. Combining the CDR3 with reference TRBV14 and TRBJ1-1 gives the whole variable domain EAGVTQFPSHSVIEKGQTVTLRCDPISGHDNLYWYRRVMGKEIKFLLHFVKESKQDESGMPNNRFLAERTGGTYSTLKVQPAELEDSGVYFCASSTGMNTEAFFGQGTRLTVV.

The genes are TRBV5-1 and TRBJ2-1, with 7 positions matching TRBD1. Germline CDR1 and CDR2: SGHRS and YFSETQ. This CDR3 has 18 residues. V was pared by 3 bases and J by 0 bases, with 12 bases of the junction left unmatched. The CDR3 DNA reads TGCGCCAGCAGCTGGGAAACCTTAGACAGGGCCTCCTACAATGAGCAGTTCTTC. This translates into CASSWETLDRASYNEQFF.

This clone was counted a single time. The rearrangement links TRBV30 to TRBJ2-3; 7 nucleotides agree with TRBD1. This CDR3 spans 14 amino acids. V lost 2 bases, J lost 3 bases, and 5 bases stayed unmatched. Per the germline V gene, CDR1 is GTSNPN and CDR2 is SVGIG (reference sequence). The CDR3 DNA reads TGTGCCTGGAGTCAGGGACAGACAACAGATACGCAGTATTTT. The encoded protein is CAWSQGQTTDTQYF.

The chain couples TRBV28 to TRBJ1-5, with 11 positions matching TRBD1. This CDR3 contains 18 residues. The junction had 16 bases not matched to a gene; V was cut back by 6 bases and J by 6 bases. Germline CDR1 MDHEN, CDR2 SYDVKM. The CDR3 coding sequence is TGTGCCAGCAGACAGGACAGGGGGCGCGTTTTGTCCGGTCAGCCCCAGCATTTT. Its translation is CASRQDRGRVLSGQPQHF.

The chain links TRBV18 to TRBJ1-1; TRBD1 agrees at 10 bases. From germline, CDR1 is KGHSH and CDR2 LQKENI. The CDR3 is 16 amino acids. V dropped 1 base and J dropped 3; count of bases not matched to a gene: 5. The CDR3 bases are TGTGCCAGCTCACCACTCGGACAGGGGGGGTACACTGAAGCTTTCTTT. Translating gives CASSPLGQGGYTEAFF. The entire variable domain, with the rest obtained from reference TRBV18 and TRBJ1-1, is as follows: NAGVMQNPRHLVRRRGQEARLRCSPMKGHSHVYWYRQLPEEGLKFMVYLQKENIIDESGMPKERFSAEFPKEGPSILRIQQVVRGDSAAYFCASSPLGQGGYTEAFFGQGTRLTVV.

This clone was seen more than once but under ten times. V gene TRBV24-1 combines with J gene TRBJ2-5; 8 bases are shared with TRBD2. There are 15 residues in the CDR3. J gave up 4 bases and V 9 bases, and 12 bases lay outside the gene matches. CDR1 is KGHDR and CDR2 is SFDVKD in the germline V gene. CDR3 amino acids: CATSSGGLSRETQYF. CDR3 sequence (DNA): TGTGCCACCTCCTCGGGGGGGCTGTCAAGAGAGACCCAGTACTTC.

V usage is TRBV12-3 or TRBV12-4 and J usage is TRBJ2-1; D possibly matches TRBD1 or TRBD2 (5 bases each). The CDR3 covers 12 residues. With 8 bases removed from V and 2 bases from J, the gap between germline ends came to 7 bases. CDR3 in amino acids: CASRGAYNEQFF. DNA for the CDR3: TGTGCCAGCCGGGGCGCCTACAATGAGCAGTTCTTC.

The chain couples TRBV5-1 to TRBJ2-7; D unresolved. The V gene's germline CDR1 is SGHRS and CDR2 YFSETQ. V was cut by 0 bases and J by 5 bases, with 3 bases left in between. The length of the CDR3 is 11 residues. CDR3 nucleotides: TGCGCCAGCAGCTTGGAAGACGAGCAGTACTTC. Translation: CASSLEDEQYF.

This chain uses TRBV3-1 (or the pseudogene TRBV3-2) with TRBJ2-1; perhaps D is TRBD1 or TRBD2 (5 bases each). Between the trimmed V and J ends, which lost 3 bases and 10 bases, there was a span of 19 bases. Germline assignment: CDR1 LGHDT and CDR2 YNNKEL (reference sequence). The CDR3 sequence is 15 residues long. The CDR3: CASSHFPGPRTEQFF. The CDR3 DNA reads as TGTGCCAGCAGCCACTTTCCGGGGCCCCGCACAGAGCAGTTCTTC.

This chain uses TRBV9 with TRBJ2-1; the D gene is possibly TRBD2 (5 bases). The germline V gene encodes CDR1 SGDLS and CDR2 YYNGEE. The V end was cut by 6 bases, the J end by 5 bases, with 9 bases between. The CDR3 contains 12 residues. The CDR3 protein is CASKAANNEQFF. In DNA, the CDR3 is TGTGCCAGCAAAGCGGCAAACAATGAGCAGTTCTTC.

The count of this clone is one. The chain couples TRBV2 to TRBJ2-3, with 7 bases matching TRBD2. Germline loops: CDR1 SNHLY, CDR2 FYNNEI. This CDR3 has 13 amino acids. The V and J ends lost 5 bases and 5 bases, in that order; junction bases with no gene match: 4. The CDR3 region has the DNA TGTGCCAGCAGTCGTGCGGGAGTAGATACGCAGTATTTT. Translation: CASSRAGVDTQYF.

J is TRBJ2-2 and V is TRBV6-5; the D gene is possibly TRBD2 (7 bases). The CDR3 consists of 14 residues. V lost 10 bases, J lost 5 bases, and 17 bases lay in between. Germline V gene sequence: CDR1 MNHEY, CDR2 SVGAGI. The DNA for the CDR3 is TGTGCCATCGGAGGGGGGAGGGGTACCGGGGAGCTGTTTTTT. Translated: CAIGGGRGTGELFF.

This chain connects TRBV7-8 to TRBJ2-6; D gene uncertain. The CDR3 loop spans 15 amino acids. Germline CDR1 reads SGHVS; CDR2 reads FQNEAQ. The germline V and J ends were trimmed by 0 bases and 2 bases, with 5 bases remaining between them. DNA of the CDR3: TGTGCCAGCAGCTTAGCAGGGCCTGGGGCCAACGTCCTGACTTTC. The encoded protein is CASSLAGPGANVLTF.

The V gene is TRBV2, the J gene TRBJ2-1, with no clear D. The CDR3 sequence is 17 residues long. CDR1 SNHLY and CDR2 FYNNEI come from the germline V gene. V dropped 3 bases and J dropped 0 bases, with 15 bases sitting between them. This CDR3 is CASSEDPDLSSYNEQFF. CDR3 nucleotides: TGTGCCAGCAGTGAGGATCCAGACTTGAGCTCCTACAATGAGCAGTTCTTC.

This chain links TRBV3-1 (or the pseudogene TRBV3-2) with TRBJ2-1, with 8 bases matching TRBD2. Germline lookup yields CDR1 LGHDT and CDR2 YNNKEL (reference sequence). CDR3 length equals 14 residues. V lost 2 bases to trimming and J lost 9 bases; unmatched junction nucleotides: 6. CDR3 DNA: TGTGCCAGCAGCCAAAGAAGCGGGAGCGGTGAGCAGTTCTTC. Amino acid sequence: CASSQRSGSGEQFF.

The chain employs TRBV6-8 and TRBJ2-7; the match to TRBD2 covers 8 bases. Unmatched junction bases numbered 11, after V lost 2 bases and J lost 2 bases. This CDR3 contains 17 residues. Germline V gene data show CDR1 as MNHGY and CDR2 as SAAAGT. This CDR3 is CASSYPLAGPGPYEQYF. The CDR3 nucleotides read TGTGCCAGCAGTTACCCATTAGCGGGACCCGGACCCTACGAGCAGTACTTC.